Described below is a single T cell receptor (beta chain) sequence and its context. Its antigen remains unidentified. The data were obtained in a study of blood T cells in healthy people across ages. Using a J-beta primer mix together with a sample-barcoded 5' primer, a second PCR was run for roughly 7 to 11 cycles. CDR3-containing paired-end reads numbered at least 2.5 million in each sample. A single record per CDR3 protein comes from TCRdb applying MiXCR to the 5' RACE reads. The sample has 800,000 or so distinct CDR3 sequences, more than 35% seen once. The CDR3 is 13 residues long. CDR1 and CDR2 from the germline V gene are MNHNY and SVGAGI (reference sequence). With 6 bases removed from V and 3 bases from J, the gap between germline ends came to 11 bases. Findings of the study overall: Measured against age, TCR beta diversity per million T cells decreased in a roughly linear manner. Expanded clonotype shifts may have been confounded, as the donors had an unknown CMV status. A conclusive naive versus antigen-experienced comparison was prevented by the unsorted PBMCs.

V gene TRBV6-6 combines with J gene TRBJ2-5; D is unclear. This clonotype was obtained from a man older than 75 in good health. The material sequenced was blood. CDR3 residues: CASSTTTKETQYF. CDR3 in DNA: TGTGCCAGCAGCACAACCACCAAAGAGACCCAGTACTTC.